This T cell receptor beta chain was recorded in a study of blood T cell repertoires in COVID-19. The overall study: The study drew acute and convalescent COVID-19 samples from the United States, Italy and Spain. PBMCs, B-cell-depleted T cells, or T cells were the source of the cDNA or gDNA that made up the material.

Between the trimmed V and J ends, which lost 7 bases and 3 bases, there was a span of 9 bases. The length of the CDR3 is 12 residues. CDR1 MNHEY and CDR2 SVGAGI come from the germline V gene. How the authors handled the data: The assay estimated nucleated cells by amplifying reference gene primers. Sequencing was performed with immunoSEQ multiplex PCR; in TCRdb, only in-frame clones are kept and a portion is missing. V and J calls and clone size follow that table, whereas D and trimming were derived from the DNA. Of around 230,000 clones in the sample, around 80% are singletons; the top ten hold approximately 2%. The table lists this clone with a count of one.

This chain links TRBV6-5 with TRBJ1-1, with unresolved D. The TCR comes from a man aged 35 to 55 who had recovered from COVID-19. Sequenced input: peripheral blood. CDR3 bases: TGTGCCAGCATGGGCGAATACACTGAAGCTTTCTTT. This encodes CASMGEYTEAFF.